This T cell receptor beta chain was identified during a study of blood T cell repertoires in COVID-19. This clone was counted once. Assay used: immunoSEQ multiplex PCR; TCRdb lists only in-frame clones, some missing. Among around 78,000 clones listed, roughly 82% were seen once. The germline gives CDR1 MNHNS, CDR2 SASEGT. V lost 2 bases to trimming and J lost 0 bases, with 5 bases between them. The CDR3 is made up of 13 amino acids. The chain joins TRBV6-1 to TRBJ2-7; D gene unclear. This receptor was taken from a human donor in a cohort sampled during active COVID-19. The sequencing input was peripheral blood. This CDR3 is CASSELGSYEQYF. The CDR3 bases are TGTGCCAGCAGTGAACTAGGCTCCTACGAGCAGTACTTC.